Below are 2 T cell receptor beta chains sequenced from a single sample in a study of blood T cell repertoires in COVID-19. The protocol was immunoSEQ multiplex PCR, while the TCRdb copy is restricted to in-frame clones and leaves out a portion. The table has about 54,000 clones, 75% to 85% seen once. Sequences were obtained from peripheral blood. The receptors here all came from a woman between 55 and 75 years old with acute or convalescent COVID-19.

The chain uses TRBV13 and TRBJ2-3, with TRBD2 matching over 7 bases. This CDR3 is 15 amino acids long. V shed 5 bases, J shed 2 bases, and the junction held 7 bases outside the gene matches. From germline, CDR1 is PRHDT and CDR2 FYEKMQ (reference sequence). The CDR3 is CASSTPSGATDTQYF. The CDR3 DNA reads TGTGCCAGCAGCACCCCTAGCGGAGCCACAGATACGCAGTATTTT.

The chain uses TRBV6-2 or TRBV6-3 and TRBJ1-1, with D tentatively TRBD1 (5 bases). Germline CDR1 reads MNHEY; CDR2 reads SVGEGT. The V end was cut by 4 bases, the J end by 12 bases, with 18 bases between. This CDR3 has 13 residues. The CDR3 region has the DNA TGTGCCAGCAGTTCTCTCCCAGCAGGGAAGACTTTCTTT. Translating it yields CASSSLPAGKTFF.